The clone carrying this T cell receptor beta chain has a count of ten or more. The antigen remains unidentified. This specimen comes from a study of blood T cells in healthy people across ages. Study-level findings and limits: Long-lived donors had more naive CD4+ cells and higher diversity than aged donors. Donor CMV status was unknown, possibly confounding expanded clonotype changes.

Next came a second PCR, run for about 6 to 11 cycles, which used a sample-barcoded 5' primer along with a J-beta primer mix. From each sample, at least 2.5 million paired-end reads containing CDR3 were obtained. TCRdb processed the 5' RACE reads anew with MiXCR; each CDR3 protein has one entry. The sample carries 710,000 or so distinct CDR3 sequences, about a third recorded once. The CDR3 is 14 amino acids. With V trimmed by 8 bases and J by 0 bases, 5 bases remained unmatched. The TCR sequence derives from a woman aged 80 or older in good health. This sequence joins TRBV12-3 or TRBV12-4 and TRBJ1-1, with 8 bases fitting TRBD1. The sequenced material came from blood. The CDR3 loop is CASGIQGVNTEAFF. CDR3 coding DNA: TGTGCCAGCGGAATACAGGGGGTGAACACTGAAGCTTTCTTT.